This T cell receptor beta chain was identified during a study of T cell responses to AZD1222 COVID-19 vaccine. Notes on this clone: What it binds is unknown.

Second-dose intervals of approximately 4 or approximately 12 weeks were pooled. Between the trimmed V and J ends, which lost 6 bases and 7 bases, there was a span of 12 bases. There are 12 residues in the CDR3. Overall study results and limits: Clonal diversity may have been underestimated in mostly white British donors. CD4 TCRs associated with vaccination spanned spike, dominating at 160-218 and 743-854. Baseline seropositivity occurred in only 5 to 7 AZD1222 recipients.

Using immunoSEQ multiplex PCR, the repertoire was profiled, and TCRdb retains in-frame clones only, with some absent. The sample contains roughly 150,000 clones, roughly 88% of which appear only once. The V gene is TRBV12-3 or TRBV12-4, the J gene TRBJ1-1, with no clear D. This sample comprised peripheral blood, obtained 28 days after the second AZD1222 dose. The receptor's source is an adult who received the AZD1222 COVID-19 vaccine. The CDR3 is CASSQQLSEAFF. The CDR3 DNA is TGTGCCAGCAGCCAACAGCTAAGTGAAGCTTTCTTT.